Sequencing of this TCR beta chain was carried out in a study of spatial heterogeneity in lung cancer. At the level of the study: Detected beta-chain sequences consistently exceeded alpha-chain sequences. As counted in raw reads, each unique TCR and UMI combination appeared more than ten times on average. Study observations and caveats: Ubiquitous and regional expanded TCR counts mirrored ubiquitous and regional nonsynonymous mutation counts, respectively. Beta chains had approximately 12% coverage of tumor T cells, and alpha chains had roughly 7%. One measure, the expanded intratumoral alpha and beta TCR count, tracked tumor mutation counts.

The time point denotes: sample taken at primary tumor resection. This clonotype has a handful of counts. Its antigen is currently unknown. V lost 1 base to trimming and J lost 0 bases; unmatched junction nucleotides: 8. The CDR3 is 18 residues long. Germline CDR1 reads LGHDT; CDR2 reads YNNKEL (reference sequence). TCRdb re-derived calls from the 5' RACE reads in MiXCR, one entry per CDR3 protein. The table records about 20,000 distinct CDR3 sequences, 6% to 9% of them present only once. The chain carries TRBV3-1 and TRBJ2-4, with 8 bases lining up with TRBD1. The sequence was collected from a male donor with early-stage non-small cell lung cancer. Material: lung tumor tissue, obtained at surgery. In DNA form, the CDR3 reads TGTGCCAGCAGCCAAGGATCAAGACAGGGGCTAGCCAAAAACATTCAGTACTTC. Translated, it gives CASSQGSRQGLAKNIQYF.